Below, 3 T cell receptor beta chains from the same sample are listed, as sequenced in a study of cytomegalovirus exposure and HLA in healthy donors. PCR primers comprised 60 Vbeta and 13 Jbeta primers. Method: immunoSEQ multiplex PCR; TCRdb's copy keeps in-frame clones and lacks some. The sample holds about 160,000 clones, around nine tenths seen once. Sequenced input: PBMCs. Source of these receptors: a woman younger than 35 in good health and CMV-seronegative.

This clone was picked up a small number of times. This rearrangement joins TRBV5-8 to TRBJ1-5; D gene ambiguous. Trimming stripped 1 base from V and 4 bases from J, with 9 bases between. The CDR3 totals 14 residues. Germline values: CDR1 SGHTS, CDR2 YDEGEE. The CDR3 coding sequence is TGTGCCAGCAGCTTGCGAGGCGGGAATCAGCCCCAGCATTTT. This codes for CASSLRGGNQPQHF.

The chain combines TRBV18 with TRBJ1-4, with no clear D. V was trimmed by 2 bases and J by 5 bases, leaving 9 bases between them. CDR1 and CDR2 from the germline V gene are KGHSH and LQKENI. The CDR3 loop spans 14 amino acids. The CDR3 is CASSPARNNEKLFF. The CDR3 DNA reads as TGTGCCAGCTCACCAGCCAGAAACAATGAAAAACTGTTTTTT.

V is TRBV18 and J is TRBJ2-2; 7 bases fit TRBD1. The length of the CDR3 is 17 residues. Unmatched junction bases numbered 8, after V lost 3 bases and J lost 1 base. CDR1 and CDR2 (germline): KGHSH, LQKENI. CDR3 sequence reads: CASSPDGTVGNTGELFF. CDR3 bases: TGTGCCAGCTCACCTGACGGGACAGTTGGGAACACCGGGGAGCTGTTTTTT.